A single sample gave rise to the 18 T cell receptor beta chains below, sequenced in a study of T cells in Graves' hyperthyroidism and ophthalmopathy. Researchers amplified the TCR beta CDR3 regions from RNA transcripts. TCR CDR3 underwent first-round RT-PCR with the HTBI primer set. One entry per CDR3 protein results from TCRdb running MiXCR on the multiplex PCR reads. The profile shows 140,000 or so distinct CDR3 sequences, around 20% of them singletons. The sequenced material came from blood. The receptors were sampled from a woman aged 45-65 years with Graves' hyperthyroidism that later progressed to Graves' ophthalmopathy.

The sample holds a few counts of this clonotype. The genes are TRBV6-1 and TRBJ2-5; D remains ambiguous. The V end lost 6 bases, the J end lost 5 bases, and 7 bases lay between the germline ends. The germline V gene has CDR1 MNHNS and CDR2 SASEGT. The CDR3 is 11 amino acids. CDR3 nucleotides: TGTGCCAGCAGATTTGGGGAGACCCAGTACTTC. It translates to CASRFGETQYF.

The CDR3 DNA is TGTGCCAGCAGTGACTGGGGCTTCGATCAGCCCCAGCATTTT. This sequence encodes CASSDWGFDQPQHF. The V gene is TRBV2, the J gene TRBJ1-5; a possible D gene is TRBD1 (5 bases). CDR1 is SNHLY, CDR2 FYNNEI, per germline. The V gene lost 3 bases and the J gene lost 5 bases, with 11 bases spanning the gap. The CDR3 loop spans 14 amino acids.

The sample holds a few counts of this clonotype. This rearrangement joins TRBV20-1 to TRBJ2-2; perhaps TRBD1 as D (5 bases). The germline V gene has CDR1 DFQATT and CDR2 SNEGSKA (reference sequence). Trimming stripped 0 bases from V and 6 bases from J, with 8 bases between. The length of the CDR3 is 13 residues. The CDR3 loop reads CSAREQAAGELFF. CDR3 coding DNA: TGCAGTGCTAGAGAACAGGCGGCCGGGGAGCTGTTTTTT.

This clonotype has only a few counts. The chain employs TRBV12-3 or TRBV12-4 and TRBJ2-1, with 7 bases matching TRBD2. J was trimmed by 8 bases and V by 6 bases; bases with no gene match: 4. There are 12 residues in the CDR3. Here the CDR3 DNA reads TGTGCCAGCAGGGAGACTAGCTATGAGCAGTTCTTC. Amino acids: CASRETSYEQFF.

This clonotype was recorded many times. This sequence joins TRBV7-9 and TRBJ1-4; D call uncertain. Between the trimmed V and J ends, which lost 1 base and 12 bases, there was a span of 9 bases. CDR1 is SEHNR and CDR2 is FQNEAQ in the germline V gene (reference sequence). The CDR3 has 12 amino acids. The CDR3 sequence is CASSLETYQLFF. CDR3 bases: TGTGCCAGCAGCTTAGAAACGTACCAACTGTTTTTT.

In this sample, this clonotype turned up many times. This sequence joins TRBV7-2 and TRBJ2-3, with D perhaps matching TRBD2 (5 bases). Germline V lookup: CDR1 SGHTA, CDR2 FQGNSA. This CDR3 has 14 residues. V lost 1 base, J lost 7 bases, and 12 bases lay in between. The CDR3 DNA reads as TGTGCCAGCAGCTTAGTGCTAGCCCTAAATACGCAGTATTTT. Amino acid sequence: CASSLVLALNTQYF.

The chain has TRBV6-1 and TRBJ1-1, with D uncertain. From germline, CDR1 is MNHNS and CDR2 SASEGT. The CDR3 totals 14 residues. V lost 5 bases to trimming and J lost 1 base, with 11 bases between them. The CDR3 coding sequence is TGTGCCAGCAGTAGGGCCCTAGGGAACACTGAAGCTTTCTTT. Amino acids: CASSRALGNTEAFF.

In its sample, this clonotype was seen a few times. A read error may be the cause here, since a much bigger clone is one base away. The chain carries TRBV12-3 or TRBV12-4 and TRBJ1-1; 7 bases are shared with TRBD1. The CDR3 is 14 amino acids. For the CDR3, the DNA is TGTGCCAGCAGATACCGCAGGGGGAACACTGGAGCTTTCTTT. This translates into CASRYRRGNTGAFF.

This clonotype was seen at least ten times. The chain carries TRBV2 and TRBJ2-2, with D possibly being TRBD1 (5 bases). CDR1 and CDR2 (germline): SNHLY, FYNNEI. Trimming removed 6 bases from V and 2 bases from J, with 10 bases in between. This CDR3 has 14 residues. CDR3 amino acids: CASRRDSNTGELFF. In nucleotides, the CDR3 is TGTGCCAGCAGAAGAGACAGCAACACCGGGGAGCTGTTTTTT.

This clonotype was detected ten times or more. The V gene is TRBV5-1, the J gene TRBJ1-2, with 9 nucleotides matching TRBD1. The CDR3 length is 13 residues. In germline, CDR1 is SGHRS, CDR2 YFSETQ. Losses at the gene ends were 6 bases for V and 5 bases for J; bases not matched to a gene: 5. CDR3 DNA sequence: TGCGCCAGCACCAAGACAGGGGGATATGGCTACACCTTC. This translates into CASTKTGGYGYTF.

The CDR3 loop is CASSSGGGSQYF. Here the CDR3 DNA reads TGTGCCAGCAGCTCTGGGGGAGGTAGCCAGTACTTC. This chain joins TRBV12-3 or TRBV12-4 and TRBJ2-5, with D perhaps matching TRBD2 (6 bases). The CDR3 is 12 residues long. The V gene lost 6 bases and the J gene lost 10 bases, with 15 bases spanning the gap.

This clonotype was picked up many times. This chain uses TRBV20-1 with TRBJ2-7; TRBD2 matches at 7 bases. With 3 bases clipped from V and 2 bases from J, the junction kept 7 bases outside the gene matches. Germline V gene data show CDR1 as DFQATT and CDR2 as SNEGSKA (reference sequence). The CDR3 spans 14 residues. The CDR3 sequence is CSASTASGAYEQYF. The CDR3 DNA reads TGCAGTGCTAGTACGGCTAGCGGTGCCTACGAGCAGTACTTC.

This chain links TRBV6-5 with TRBJ2-1; D is uncertain. CDR1 and CDR2 (germline): MNHEY, SVGAGI. V gave up 2 bases and J gave up 9 bases, with 11 bases separating them. The CDR3 extends over 13 amino acids. The CDR3 DNA reads TGTGCCAGCAGTTACGGGTCGGCCGGTGAGCAGTTCTTC. Its protein product is CASSYGSAGEQFF.

This clonotype has ten or more counts. V is TRBV5-5 and J is TRBJ2-7, with a weak D call TRBD2 (7 bases). Germline-derived CDR1 and CDR2 are SGHKS and YYEKEE (reference sequence). V was pared by 2 bases and J by 1 base, with 13 bases between. This CDR3 spans 15 amino acids. The CDR3 bases are TGTGCCAGCAGCTTTCGCGGGGGCGCATCCTACGAGCAGTACTTC. Protein: CASSFRGGASYEQYF.

In regard to this clonotype: This may be a read error, as it is one base from a much larger clone. V is TRBV6-2 or TRBV6-3 and J is TRBJ2-1; D may be TRBD2 (5 bases). Per germline, CDR1 MNHEY and CDR2 SVGEGT. This CDR3 has 16 amino acids. The CDR3 loop is CASSSPSSPSGSEQSF. DNA for the CDR3: TGTGCCAGCAGTTCGCCTAGCTCACCCTCGGGGAGTGAGCAGTCCTTC.

The sample holds many counts of this clonotype. The gene calls are TRBV5-1 and TRBJ1-1, with TRBD1 identical over 7 bases. Per germline, CDR1 SGHRS and CDR2 YFSETQ. With 5 bases clipped from V and 11 bases from J, the junction kept 9 bases outside the gene matches. This CDR3 is 12 amino acids long. DNA for the CDR3: TGCGCCAGCAGACTGACAGGGCAACAGGCTTTCTTT. It codes for CASRLTGQQAFF.

This clonotype was recorded many times. The V gene is TRBV3-1, the J gene TRBJ2-2, with D unresolved. CDR1 is LGHDT and CDR2 is YNNKEL in the germline V gene (reference sequence). V was pared by 1 base and J by 6 bases, with 3 bases between. The CDR3 is made up of 12 amino acids. The CDR3 region has the DNA TGTGCCAGCAGCCAAGGGCCCGGGGAGCTGTTTTTT. Residues: CASSQGPGELFF.

This clonotype showed up just a few times. V is TRBV5-1 and J is TRBJ2-1; TRBD1 agrees at 8 bases. The germline CDR1 and CDR2 sequences are SGHRS and YFSETQ. This CDR3 spans 14 amino acids. Germline trimming cut 0 bases from V and 5 bases from J; bases unmatched to any gene: 1. The CDR3 sequence: CASSLVDRDNEQFF. In nucleotides, the CDR3 is TGCGCCAGCAGCTTGGTGGACAGGGACAATGAGCAGTTCTTC.